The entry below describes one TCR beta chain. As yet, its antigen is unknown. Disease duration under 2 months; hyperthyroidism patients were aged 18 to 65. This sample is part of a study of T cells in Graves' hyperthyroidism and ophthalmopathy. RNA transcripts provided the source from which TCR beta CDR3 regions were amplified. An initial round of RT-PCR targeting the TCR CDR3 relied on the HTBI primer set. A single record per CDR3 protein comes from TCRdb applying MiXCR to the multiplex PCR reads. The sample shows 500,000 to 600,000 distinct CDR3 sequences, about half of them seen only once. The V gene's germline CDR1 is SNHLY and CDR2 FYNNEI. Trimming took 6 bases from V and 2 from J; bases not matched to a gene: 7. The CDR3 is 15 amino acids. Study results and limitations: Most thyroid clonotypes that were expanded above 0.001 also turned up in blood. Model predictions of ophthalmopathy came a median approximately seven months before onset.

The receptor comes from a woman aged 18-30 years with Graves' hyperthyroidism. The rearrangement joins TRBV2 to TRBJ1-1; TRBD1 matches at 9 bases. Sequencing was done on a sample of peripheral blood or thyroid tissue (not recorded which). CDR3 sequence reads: CASSRAGQGNTEAFF. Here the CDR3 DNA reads TGTGCCAGCAGCCGAGCGGGACAGGGCAACACTGAAGCTTTCTTT.